This TCR beta chain appears in the sequencing data of a study of regulatory T cells in long-lasting Graves disease. Study outcomes and limitations: Persistent Graves' disease cases displayed lower TCR diversity than newly diagnosed ones. Having few samples may have compromised the accuracy. Favoring TRBV28, TRBJ1-2 and TRBJ2-5 was a feature seen in persistent disease.

Remarks on this clonotype: Its target is not known.

Time point denoted: newly diagnosed GD, antithyroid drugs for less than 3 months. Generation of the TCR library employed RNA extracted from PBMCs. The CDR3 consists of 15 residues. Germline CDR1 reads LNHDA; CDR2 reads SQIVND (reference sequence). The V and J ends lost 1 base and 3 bases respectively, with 10 bases between them. Arm-PCR with iRepertoire HTBI primers amplified the CDR3 regions for these TCR beta libraries. TCRdb processed the multiplex PCR reads anew with MiXCR; each CDR3 protein has one entry. The sample holds under 400,000 distinct CDR3 sequences, approximately 15% seen once. These same data were also listed under a study on T cells in Graves' hyperthyroidism and ophthalmopathy. As that report states: Researchers defined stable Graves' hyperthyroidism as no ophthalmopathy progression within 18 months.

This sequence joins TRBV19 and TRBJ1-5, with D tentatively TRBD1 (6 bases). The sequencing used peripheral blood mononuclear cells (PBMCs), collected at new diagnosis, from a patient treated with antithyroid drugs. The source is a man in his forties with Graves disease. In DNA form, the CDR3 reads TGTGCCAGTAGTATAGGAGCAGGGGACAATCAGCCCCAGCATTTT. Its translation is CASSIGAGDNQPQHF.